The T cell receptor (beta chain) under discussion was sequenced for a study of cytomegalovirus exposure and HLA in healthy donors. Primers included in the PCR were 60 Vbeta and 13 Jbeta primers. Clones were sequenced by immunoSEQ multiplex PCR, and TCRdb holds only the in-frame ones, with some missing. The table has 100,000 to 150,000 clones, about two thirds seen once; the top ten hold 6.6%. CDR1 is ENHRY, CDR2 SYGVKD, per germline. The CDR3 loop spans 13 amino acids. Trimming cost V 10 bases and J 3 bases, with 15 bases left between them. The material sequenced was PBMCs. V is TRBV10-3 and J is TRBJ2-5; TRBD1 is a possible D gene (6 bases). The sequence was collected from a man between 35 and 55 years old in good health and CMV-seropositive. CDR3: CATTTGSKETQYF. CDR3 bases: TGTGCCACTACTACAGGGTCTAAAGAGACCCAGTACTTC.